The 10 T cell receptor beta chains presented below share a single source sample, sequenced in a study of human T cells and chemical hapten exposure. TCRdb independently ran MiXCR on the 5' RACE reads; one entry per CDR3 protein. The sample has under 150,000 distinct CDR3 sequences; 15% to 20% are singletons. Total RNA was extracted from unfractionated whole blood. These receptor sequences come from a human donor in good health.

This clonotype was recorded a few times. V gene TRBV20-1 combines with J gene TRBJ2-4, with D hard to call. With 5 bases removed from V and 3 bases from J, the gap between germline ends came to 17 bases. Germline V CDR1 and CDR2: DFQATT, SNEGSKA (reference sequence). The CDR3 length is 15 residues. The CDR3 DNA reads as TGCAGTGCTTTTTTTAGCCTCGGCGACAAAAACATTCAGTACTTC. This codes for CSAFFSLGDKNIQYF.

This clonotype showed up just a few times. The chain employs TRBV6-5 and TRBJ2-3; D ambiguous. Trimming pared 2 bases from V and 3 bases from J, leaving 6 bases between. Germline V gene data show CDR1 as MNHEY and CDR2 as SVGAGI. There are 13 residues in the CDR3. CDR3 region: CASSYAETDTQYF. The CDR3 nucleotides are TGTGCCAGCAGTTACGCGGAAACAGATACGCAGTATTTT.

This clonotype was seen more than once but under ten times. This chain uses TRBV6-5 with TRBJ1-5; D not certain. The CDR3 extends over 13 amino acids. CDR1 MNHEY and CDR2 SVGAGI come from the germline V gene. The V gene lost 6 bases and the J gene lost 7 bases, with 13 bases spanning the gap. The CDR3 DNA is TGTGCCAGCAGCCCTCCTTTGGGCCAGCCCCAGCATTTT. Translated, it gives CASSPPLGQPQHF.

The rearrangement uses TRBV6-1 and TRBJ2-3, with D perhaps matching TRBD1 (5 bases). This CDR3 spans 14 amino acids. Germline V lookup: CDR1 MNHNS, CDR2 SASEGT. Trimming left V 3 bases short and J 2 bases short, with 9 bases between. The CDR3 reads CASSEQGFTDTQYF. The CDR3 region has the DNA TGTGCCAGCAGTGAGCAGGGTTTCACAGATACGCAGTATTTT.

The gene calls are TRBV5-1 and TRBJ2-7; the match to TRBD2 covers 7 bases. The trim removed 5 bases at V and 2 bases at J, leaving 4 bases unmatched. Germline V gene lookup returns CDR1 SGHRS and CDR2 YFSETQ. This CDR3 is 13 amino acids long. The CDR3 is CASRLRGTYEQYF. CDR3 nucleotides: TGCGCCAGCAGGTTGCGGGGGACCTACGAGCAGTACTTC.

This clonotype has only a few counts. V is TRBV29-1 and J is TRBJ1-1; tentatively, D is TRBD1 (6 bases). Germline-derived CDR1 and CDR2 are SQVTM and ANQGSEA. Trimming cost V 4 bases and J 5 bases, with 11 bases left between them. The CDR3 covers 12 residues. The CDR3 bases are TGCAGCGTTGTGAGGGGGGGGACTGAAGCTTTCTTT. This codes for CSVVRGGTEAFF.

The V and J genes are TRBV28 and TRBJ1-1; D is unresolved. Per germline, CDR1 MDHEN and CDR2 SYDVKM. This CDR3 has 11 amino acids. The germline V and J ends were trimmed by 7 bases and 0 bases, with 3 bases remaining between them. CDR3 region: CASTVNTEAFF. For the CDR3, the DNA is TGTGCCAGCACCGTGAACACTGAAGCTTTCTTT.

The CDR3 nucleotides read TGTGCCAGCAGTACCGGGGTCATGGAGACCCAGTACTTC. It translates to CASSTGVMETQYF. The chain uses TRBV28 and TRBJ2-5, with a possible D match to TRBD2 (5 bases). The ends were cut back, 5 bases at V and 5 bases at J, with 12 bases in the middle. This CDR3 spans 13 amino acids. Per germline, CDR1 MDHEN and CDR2 SYDVKM.

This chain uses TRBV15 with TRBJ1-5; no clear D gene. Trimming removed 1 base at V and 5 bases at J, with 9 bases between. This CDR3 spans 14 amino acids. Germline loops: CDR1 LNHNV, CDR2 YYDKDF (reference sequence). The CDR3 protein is CATSRGDIDQPQHF. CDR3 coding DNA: TGTGCCACCAGCAGAGGGGATATTGATCAGCCCCAGCATTTT.

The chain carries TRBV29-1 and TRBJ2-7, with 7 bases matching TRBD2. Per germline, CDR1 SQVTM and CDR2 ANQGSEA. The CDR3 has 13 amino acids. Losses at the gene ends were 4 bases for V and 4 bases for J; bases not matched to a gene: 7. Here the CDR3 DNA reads TGCAGCGTTGGCGGCGGGAGTAGGTACGAGCAGTACTTC. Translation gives CSVGGGSRYEQYF.